The 20 T cell receptor beta chains given below trace back to one sample, sequenced in a study of neurological immune-mediated disorders. Via MiXCR, TCRdb re-called the 5' RACE reads, giving one row per CDR3 protein. The table includes about 48,000 distinct CDR3 sequences, 20% to 30% detected once. Specimen: PBMCs. These receptor sequences come from a woman between 65 and 79 years old in good health.

The sample holds many counts of this clonotype. The chain uses TRBV28 and TRBJ1-2, with D unresolved. The CDR3 length is 15 residues. Germline CDR1 is MDHEN and CDR2 is SYDVKM. V was shortened by 6 bases and J by 8 bases, with 22 bases between the two germline ends. The CDR3 protein is CASSSFGDIRYGYTF. In nucleotides, the CDR3 is TGTGCCAGCAGCTCATTCGGCGATATCCGCTACGGCTACACCTTC.

In this sample, this clonotype turned up many times. The J gene is TRBJ1-6, the V gene TRBV5-1, with a weak D call TRBD1 (6 bases). Trimming removed 4 bases at V and 7 bases at J, with 15 bases between. Germline V CDR1 and CDR2: SGHRS, YFSETQ. CDR3 length equals 15 residues. The DNA of the CDR3 is TGCGCCAGCAGCCGACAACAGGGCTGGAATTCACCCCTCCACTTT. Translating gives CASSRQQGWNSPLHF.

This clonotype showed up many times. The chain has TRBV12-3 or TRBV12-4 and TRBJ2-7, with no clear D. Trimming removed 3 bases at V and 11 bases at J, with 17 bases between. CDR3 length equals 13 residues. CDR3 residues: CASSFRRNSGEYF. CDR3 DNA: TGTGCCAGCAGTTTTAGGCGAAACTCGGGCGAGTACTTC.

The chain is built from TRBV7-7 and TRBJ2-7, with 8 bases identical to TRBD1. Trimming cost V 5 bases and J 6 bases; bases outside gene matches: 12. Germline-derived CDR1 and CDR2 are SSHAT and FNYEAQ (reference sequence). The CDR3 runs to 15 residues. The CDR3 here is CASSAMTGAGSEQYF. The CDR3 nucleotides read TGTGCCAGCAGCGCCATGACAGGGGCCGGTAGCGAGCAGTACTTC.

The genes are TRBV29-1 and TRBJ2-1, with 11 bases that match TRBD2. Germline V gives CDR1 SQVTM, CDR2 ANQGSEA. The CDR3 has 16 amino acids. V was clipped by 7 bases and J by 4 bases; unmatched bases: 12. This CDR3 is CSGNRLAGGGYNEQFF. CDR3 DNA sequence: TGCAGCGGGAACCGCCTAGCGGGGGGCGGATACAATGAGCAGTTCTTC.

This clonotype was seen at least ten times. The gene calls are TRBV12-3 or TRBV12-4 and TRBJ2-5; D tentatively reads TRBD1 or TRBD2 (7 bases each). Between the trimmed V and J ends, which lost 3 bases and 5 bases, there was a span of 16 bases. This CDR3 comprises 15 residues. CDR3 nucleotide sequence: TGTGCCAGCAGTTTCAATAGACAGGGAGGGGAGACCCAGTACTTC. Translating gives CASSFNRQGGETQYF.

This clonotype was observed at least ten times. V usage is TRBV29-1 and J usage is TRBJ1-2, with a tentative D call TRBD1 (5 bases). The germline V and J ends were trimmed by 4 bases and 2 bases, with 14 bases remaining between them. This CDR3 spans 14 amino acids. CDR1 is SQVTM, CDR2 ANQGSEA, per germline. Written as DNA, the CDR3 is TGCAGCGTTGTTCCAGGGCGGGGAAACTATGGCTACACCTTC. Residues: CSVVPGRGNYGYTF.

This clonotype appeared many times. The chain couples TRBV12-3 or TRBV12-4 to TRBJ2-5, with 7 bases fitting TRBD1. V trimming: 6 bases; J trimming: 5 bases; junction bases outside the gene matches: 12. The CDR3 is made up of 15 amino acids. CDR3 nucleotide sequence: TGTGCCAGCAGCCAGACAGGGATCCAGTTGGAGACCCAGTACTTC. Protein: CASSQTGIQLETQYF.

Many counts were recorded for this clonotype. J is TRBJ2-7 and V is TRBV10-3; D gene unclear. Per germline, CDR1 ENHRY and CDR2 SYGVKD. The CDR3 length is 14 residues. Trimming pared 3 bases from V and 1 base from J, leaving 10 bases between. Here the CDR3 DNA reads TGTGCCATCAGTGATGAGAGACAATCCTACGAGCAGTACTTC. Protein product: CAISDERQSYEQYF.

This clonotype came up many times. The chain recombines TRBV27 with TRBJ1-2; no firm D call. The CDR3 is 13 residues long. Germline CDR1 is MNHEY and CDR2 is SMNVEV (reference sequence). V gave up 3 bases and J gave up 4 bases, with 9 bases separating them. CDR3 nucleotide sequence: TGTGCCAGCAGTTTCAGCGCCCTCTATGGCTACACCTTC. Its protein product is CASSFSALYGYTF.

This clonotype came up many times. This sequence joins TRBV29-1 and TRBJ1-2; no definite D call. Germline assignment: CDR1 SQVTM and CDR2 ANQGSEA. V was clipped by 6 bases and J by 8 bases, with 13 bases between them. This CDR3 spans 11 amino acids. The CDR3 bases are TGCAGCGTCGGAGAAAATGGGGGCTACACCTTC. Protein product: CSVGENGGYTF.

This clonotype was recorded many times. This chain links TRBV20-1 with TRBJ2-7, with a possible D match to TRBD2 (6 bases). Germline V gives CDR1 DFQATT, CDR2 SNEGSKA (reference sequence). This CDR3 region has 13 residues. V lost 6 bases, J lost 2 bases, and 14 bases lay in between. CDR3 sequence reads: CSARDSPTYEQYF. CDR3 nucleotide sequence: TGCAGTGCCCGGGACTCCCCCACCTACGAGCAGTACTTC.

This clonotype was seen many times. J is TRBJ2-1 and V is TRBV5-1; D remains unclear. CDR1 SGHRS and CDR2 YFSETQ come from the germline V gene. Trimming pared 5 bases from V and 0 bases from J, leaving 15 bases between. This CDR3 has 16 residues. Written as DNA, the CDR3 is TGCGCCAGCAGTCCGACTGGGTCGAGCTCCTACAATGAGCAGTTCTTC. Residues: CASSPTGSSSYNEQFF.

The count of this clonotype is one. The rearrangement links TRBV6-1 to TRBJ1-2; possibly TRBD1 for D (6 bases). This CDR3 comprises 14 residues. The V end lost 5 bases, the J end lost 3 bases, and 13 bases lay between the germline ends. CDR1 is MNHNS, CDR2 SASEGT, per germline. In DNA form, the CDR3 reads TGTGCCAGCAGTACCCAGCAGGGGCACTATGGCTACACCTTC. Translated: CASSTQQGHYGYTF.

This clonotype was found many times. This rearrangement joins TRBV24-1 to TRBJ2-1, with D tentatively TRBD1 (5 bases). The CDR3 sequence is 11 residues long. The V gene's germline CDR1 is KGHDR and CDR2 SFDVKD. V gave up 5 bases and J gave up 12 bases, with 10 bases separating them. CDR3 sequence (DNA): TGTGCCACCAGTGCAGGGCGGACGCAGTTCTTC. Translation: CATSAGRTQFF.

The sample holds many counts of this clonotype. This chain links TRBV6-5 with TRBJ2-7; D unclear. Trimming shortened V by 6 bases and J by 2 bases, and 14 bases separated the two germline ends. CDR3 length: 14 amino acids. Germline CDR1 and CDR2: MNHEY and SVGAGI. In DNA form, the CDR3 reads TGTGCCAGCAGCACCTGGTCCCCCACCTACGAGCAGTACTTC. Its translation is CASSTWSPTYEQYF.

CDR3 bases: TGTGCCAGCAGCCAACCCGGACAGGGGGCTGAAGCTTTCTTT. Residues: CASSQPGQGAEAFF. The chain links TRBV3-1 to TRBJ1-1; TRBD1 aligns across 10 bases. Germline V lookup: CDR1 LGHDT, CDR2 YNNKEL (reference sequence). V lost 2 bases to trimming and J lost 6 bases; unmatched junction nucleotides: 3. The CDR3 spans 14 residues.

This clonotype was detected many times. J is TRBJ2-1 and V is TRBV29-1; 8 positions match TRBD2. J gave up 6 bases and V 6 bases, and 4 bases lay outside the gene matches. The CDR3 contains 12 residues. Germline V CDR1 and CDR2: SQVTM, ANQGSEA. CDR3 sequence: CSVDAGGNEQFF. The CDR3 region has the DNA TGCAGCGTGGATGCGGGAGGCAATGAGCAGTTCTTC.

This clonotype has at least ten counts. CDR3 sequence: CASREGLAGVRELFF. In DNA form, the CDR3 reads TGTGCCAGCAGGGAGGGACTAGCGGGAGTCCGGGAGCTGTTTTTT. This sequence joins TRBV28 and TRBJ2-2; TRBD2 agrees at 14 bases. Germline trimming cut 6 bases from V and 9 bases from J; bases unmatched to any gene: 6. Germline V gene sequence: CDR1 MDHEN, CDR2 SYDVKM. The CDR3 spans 15 residues.

Ten or more counts support this clonotype. The J gene is TRBJ2-3, the V gene TRBV3-1; 10 bases are a match to TRBD2. J lost 5 bases, V lost 4 bases, and 6 bases had no gene match. CDR1 LGHDT and CDR2 YNNKEL come from the germline V gene (reference sequence). CDR3 length: 15 amino acids. The CDR3 coding sequence is TGTGCCAGCAGCCTCACTAGCGGGATAGGAGATACGCAGTATTTT. Translation: CASSLTSGIGDTQYF.